Sequencing of this T cell receptor (beta chain) was carried out in a study of cytomegalovirus exposure and HLA in healthy donors. The PCR ran on 60 Vbeta and 13 Jbeta primers. The repertoire was sequenced with immunoSEQ multiplex PCR; TCRdb's copy has only in-frame clones and lacks some. The data hold under 250,000 clones, with 80% to 90% observed a single time. Notes on this clone: The antigen is unknown.

Trimming took off 4 bases at V and 0 bases at J, with 16 bases between the two ends. The CDR3 consists of 17 residues. Germline CDR1 and CDR2: SGHTA and FQGTGA. Study observations and caveats: Highest at DRB1 and lowest at HLA-C, TCR association rates differed among HLA loci in a later analysis.

The clonotype originates from a girl aged 2-10 years in good health and CMV-seronegative. The specimen was PBMCs. The genes are TRBV7-3 and TRBJ1-3; D possibly corresponds to TRBD1 (6 bases). The CDR3 region is CASSSTPGHSSGNTIYF. CDR3 DNA: TGTGCCAGCAGCTCGACCCCGGGACACAGCTCTGGAAACACCATATATTTT.